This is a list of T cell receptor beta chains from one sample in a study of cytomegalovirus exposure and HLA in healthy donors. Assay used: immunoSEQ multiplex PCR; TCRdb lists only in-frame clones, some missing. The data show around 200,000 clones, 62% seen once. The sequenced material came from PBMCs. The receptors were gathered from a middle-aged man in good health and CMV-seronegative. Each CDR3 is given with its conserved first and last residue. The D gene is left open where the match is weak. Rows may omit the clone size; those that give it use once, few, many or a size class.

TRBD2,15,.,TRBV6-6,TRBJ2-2,CASSPGLAGAGELFF,TGTGCCAGCAGTCCGGGACTAGCGGGCGCCGGGGAGCTGTTTTTT
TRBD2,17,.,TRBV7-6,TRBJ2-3,CASSGTGPAGEGDTQYF,TGTGCCAGCAGCGGAACAGGTCCAGCGGGAGAGGGAGATACGCAGTATTTT
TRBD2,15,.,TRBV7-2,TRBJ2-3,CASSLIAGGGDTQYF,TGTGCCAGCAGCTTAATAGCGGGGGGCGGGGATACGCAGTATTTT
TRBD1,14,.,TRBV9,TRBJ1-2,CASSVDSTGFGYTF,TGTGCCAGCAGCGTAGATTCGACAGGGTTTGGCTACACCTTC
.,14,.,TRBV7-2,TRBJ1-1,CASSLGPGDTEAFF,TGTGCCAGCAGCTTAGGGCCAGGGGATACTGAAGCTTTCTTT
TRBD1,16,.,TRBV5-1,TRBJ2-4,CASSLGAGGEVNIQYF,TGCGCCAGCAGCTTGGGGGCAGGGGGCGAAGTAAACATTCAGTACTTC
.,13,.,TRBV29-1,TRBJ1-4,CSVETEDGEKLFF,TGCAGCGTTGAGACAGAAGATGGAGAAAAACTGTTTTTT
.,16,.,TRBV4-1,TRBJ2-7,CASSQDGVGRPYEQYF,TGCGCCAGCAGCCAAGATGGAGTCGGCCGTCCCTACGAGCAGTACTTC
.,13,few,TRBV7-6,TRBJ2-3,CASSLEQEDTQYF,TGTGCCAGCAGCTTAGAGCAGGAAGATACGCAGTATTTT
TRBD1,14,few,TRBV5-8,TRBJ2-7,CASSRKQGAGEQYF,TGTGCCAGCAGCCGAAAACAGGGGGCGGGCGAGCAGTACTTC
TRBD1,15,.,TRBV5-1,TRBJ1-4,CVSSFTQGAGEKLFF,TGCGTCAGCAGCTTCACACAGGGGGCGGGTGAAAAACTGTTTTTT